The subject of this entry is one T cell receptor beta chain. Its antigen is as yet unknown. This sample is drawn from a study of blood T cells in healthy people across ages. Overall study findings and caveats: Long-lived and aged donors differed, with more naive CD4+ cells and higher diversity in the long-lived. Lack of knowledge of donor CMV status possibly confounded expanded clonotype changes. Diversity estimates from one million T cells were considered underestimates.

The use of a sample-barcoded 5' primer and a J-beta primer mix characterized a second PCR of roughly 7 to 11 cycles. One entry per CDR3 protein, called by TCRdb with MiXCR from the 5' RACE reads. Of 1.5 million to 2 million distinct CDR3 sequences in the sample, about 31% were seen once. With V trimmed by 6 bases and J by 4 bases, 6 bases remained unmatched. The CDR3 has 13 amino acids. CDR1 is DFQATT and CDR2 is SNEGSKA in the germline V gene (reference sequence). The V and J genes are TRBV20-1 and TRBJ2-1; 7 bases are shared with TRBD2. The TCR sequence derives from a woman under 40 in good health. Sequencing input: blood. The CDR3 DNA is TGCAGTGCGGGGAGGGCCCAATACAATGAGCAGTTCTTC. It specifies CSAGRAQYNEQFF.